In this sample, the clone carrying this TCR beta chain turned up once. Its antigen remains unknown. The sample belongs to a study of T cell responses to AZD1222 COVID-19 vaccine. Notes on the study in general: Two AZD1222 doses significantly raised spike-specific TCR breadth and depth over controls. Repertoires were collected only later (after the peak T cell response had occurred).

Data came from immunoSEQ multiplex PCR; TCRdb stores just in-frame clones and leaves some out. The sample includes 120,000 to 150,000 clones, approximately 89% of them seen just once. Timing groups of about 4 and about 12 weeks for second doses were pooled. This clonotype was obtained from an adult who received the AZD1222 COVID-19 vaccine. The sample was peripheral blood, taken 28 days after the second AZD1222 dose.

DNA for the CDR3: TGCGCCAGCAGCCGGTCAGGGGGCGAAGGAGAGACCCAGTACTTC. Translating gives CASSRSGGEGETQYF. The gene calls are TRBV4-1 and TRBJ2-5; 8 bases are shared with TRBD1. This CDR3 is 15 amino acids long. Germline trimming cut 4 bases from V and 4 bases from J; bases unmatched to any gene: 8. The V gene's germline CDR1 is MGHRA and CDR2 YSYEKL.